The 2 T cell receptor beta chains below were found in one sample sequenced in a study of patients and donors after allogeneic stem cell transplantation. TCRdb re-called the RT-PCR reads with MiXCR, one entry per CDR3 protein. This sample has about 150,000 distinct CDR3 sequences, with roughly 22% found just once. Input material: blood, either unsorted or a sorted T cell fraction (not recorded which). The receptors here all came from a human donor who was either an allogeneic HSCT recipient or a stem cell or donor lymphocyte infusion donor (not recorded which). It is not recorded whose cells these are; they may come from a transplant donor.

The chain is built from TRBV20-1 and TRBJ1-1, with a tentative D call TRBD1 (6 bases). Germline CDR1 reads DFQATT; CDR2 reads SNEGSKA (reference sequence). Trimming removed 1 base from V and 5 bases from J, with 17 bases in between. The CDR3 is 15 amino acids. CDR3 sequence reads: CSARAGSGGATEAFF. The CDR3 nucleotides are TGCAGTGCTAGAGCGGGTTCTGGGGGGGCTACTGAAGCTTTCTTT.

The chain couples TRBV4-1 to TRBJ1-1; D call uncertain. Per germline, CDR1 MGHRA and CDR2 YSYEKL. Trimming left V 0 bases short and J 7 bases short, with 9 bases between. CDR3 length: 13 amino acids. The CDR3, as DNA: TGCGCCAGCAGCCAAGAGCGGTCAAGTGAAGCTTTCTTT. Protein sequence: CASSQERSSEAFF.